A selection of T cell receptor beta chains follows, all from one sample in a study of patients and donors after allogeneic stem cell transplantation. TCRdb re-called the RT-PCR reads through MiXCR, storing one row per CDR3 protein. The sample has about a million distinct CDR3 sequences; 15% to 20% are singletons. Sample: blood, either unsorted or a sorted T cell fraction (not recorded which). Every receptor here comes from a human donor who was either an allogeneic HSCT recipient or a stem cell or donor lymphocyte infusion donor (not recorded which). It is not recorded whose cells these are; they may come from a transplant donor. The CDR3 runs from the conserved cysteine through the conserved F or W. The D gene is left open where the match is weak. Only some rows state a clone size, as once, few, many or a class for expanded clones.

clone_size j_call v_call d_call cdr3_length cdr3_aa cdr3_nt
few TRBJ1-1 TRBV6-4 . 15 CASSEGTGANTEAFF TGTGCCAGCAGTGAGGGGACGGGCGCGAACACTGAAGCTTTCTTT
few TRBJ1-1 TRBV6-5 TRBD1 14 CASSYSGDRGWAFF TGTGCCAGCAGTTACTCGGGGGACAGGGGGTGGGCTTTCTTT
. TRBJ2-7 TRBV4-1 TRBD2 14 CASSQVAGSYEQYF TGCGCCAGCAGCCAGGTAGCGGGGAGCTACGAGCAGTACTTC
few TRBJ2-7 TRBV5-6 TRBD2 16 CASSPRMGLVTYEQYF TGTGCCAGCAGCCCTCGGATGGGACTAGTCACCTACGAGCAGTACTTC
few TRBJ2-5 TRBV4-2 TRBD2 17 CASSQEGKRGVGETQYF TGTGCCAGCAGTCAAGAGGGAAAGCGGGGGGTCGGTGAGACCCAGTACTTC
few TRBJ2-2 TRBV7-8 TRBD2 19 CASSPGLAGGYRNTGELFF TGTGCCAGCAGCCCGGGACTAGCGGGGGGCTATCGAAACACCGGGGAGCTGTTTTTT
. TRBJ2-5 TRBV29-1 . 12 CSGKGLGETQYF TGCAGCGGTAAGGGGCTGGGAGAGACCCAGTACTTC
. TRBJ1-1 TRBV6-1 . 12 CASRAGRTEAFF TGTGCCAGCAGGGCAGGGAGGACTGAAGCTTTCTTT
few TRBJ2-1 TRBV6-1 . 13 CASSVNSWNEQFF TGTGCCAGCAGTGTTAACTCTTGGAATGAGCAGTTCTTC
. TRBJ2-3 TRBV4-2 TRBD2 16 CASSQDRTSGGDTQYF TGTGCCAGCAGCCAAGATCGGACTAGCGGGGGAGATACGCAGTATTTT
. TRBJ1-5 TRBV10-3 . 13 CAISEYRNQPQHF TGTGCCATCAGTGAGTATAGGAATCAGCCCCAGCATTTT
many TRBJ2-5 TRBV12-3/TRBV12-4 . 14 CASSLRTAQETQYF TGTGCCAGCAGTCTCAGGACAGCGCAAGAGACCCAGTACTTC
many TRBJ2-3 TRBV29-1 TRBD2 13 CSGSGGRWDTQYF TGCAGCGGTAGCGGGGGCCGGTGGGATACGCAGTATTTT
few TRBJ1-2 TRBV12-3/TRBV12-4 . 15 CASSLTRVSSYGYTF TGTGCCAGCAGTTTAACCAGGGTGTCGAGCTATGGCTACACCTTC
. TRBJ2-7 TRBV4-1 . 17 CASSRSNLLRGSYEQYF TGCGCCAGCAGCCGTTCAAACCTGCTCCGGGGGTCCTACGAGCAGTACTTC
few TRBJ2-5 TRBV15 . 13 CATSSPVEETQYF TGTGCCACCAGCAGTCCCGTGGAAGAGACCCAGTACTTC
. TRBJ2-5 TRBV10-2 . 13 CASSEGYQETQYF TGCGCCAGCAGTGAGGGCTACCAAGAGACCCAGTACTTC
. TRBJ1-5 TRBV13 . 14 CASSFGRESQPQHF TGTGCCAGCAGCTTCGGGAGGGAGAGTCAGCCCCAGCATTTT
. TRBJ2-1 TRBV20-1 TRBD1 13 CSARAPGQGGLFF TGCAGTGCTAGAGCTCCGGGACAGGGTGGACTGTTCTTC
few TRBJ1-2 TRBV3-1 . 15 CASSPMSVGVIGYTF TGTGCCAGCAGCCCAATGTCCGTTGGGGTTATCGGCTACACCTTC
. TRBJ2-7 TRBV2 . 14 CASSEFREAYEQYF TGTGCCAGCAGTGAGTTCAGGGAGGCATACGAGCAGTACTTC
few TRBJ1-2 TRBV12-3/TRBV12-4 TRBD1 16 CASSPIPGTGVVGYTF TGTGCCAGCAGCCCCATCCCCGGGACAGGGGTGGTTGGCTACACCTTC
many TRBJ2-1 TRBV20-1 TRBD2 11 CSAGLVSEQFF TGCAGTGCAGGACTAGTTTCTGAGCAGTTCTTC
. TRBJ1-1 TRBV5-1 TRBD1 14 CASSGGQGGDEAFF TGCGCCAGCAGCGGAGGACAGGGCGGGGATGAAGCTTTCTTT
many TRBJ1-4 TRBV20-1 . 13 CSAIFPFNEKLFF TGCAGTGCTATATTTCCTTTTAATGAAAAACTGTTTTTT
. TRBJ2-1 TRBV6-2/TRBV6-3 TRBD2 13 CASSYRDYIDEFF TGTGCCAGCAGTTACCGGGACTACATCGACGAGTTCTTC
many TRBJ2-2 TRBV12-3/TRBV12-4 . 15 CASSTFGGNTGELFF TGTGCCAGCAGTACCTTCGGGGGAAACACCGGGGAGCTGTTTTTT
. TRBJ2-3 TRBV6-2/TRBV6-3 TRBD1 17 CASSYSMNSRGKLTQYF TGTGCCAGCAGTTACTCGATGAACTCCAGGGGGAAGCTTACGCAGTATTTT
. TRBJ2-7 TRBV12-5 . 14 CASGIVSSSYEQYF TGTGCTAGTGGTATAGTTTCCTCCTCCTACGAGCAGTACTTC
many TRBJ1-2 TRBV9 . 12 CASSVQGDGYTF TGTGCCAGCAGCGTGCAGGGCGATGGCTACACCTTC
. TRBJ2-1 TRBV9 . 16 CASSVGGAPPYNEQFF TGTGCCAGCAGCGTAGGGGGGGCCCCCCCCTACAATGAGCAGTTCTTC
. TRBJ2-1 TRBV5-1 . 15 CASPLRVTSPNEQFF TGCGCCAGCCCCCTCAGAGTTACTAGCCCCAATGAGCAGTTCTTC
. TRBJ2-7 TRBV5-1 . 15 CASSPTGTSSYEQYF TGCGCCAGCAGCCCCACCGGGACAAGCTCCTACGAGCAGTACTTC
. TRBJ1-2 TRBV11-2 . 15 CASWDVKLGGYGYTF TGTGCCAGCTGGGACGTCAAACTTGGGGGCTATGGCTACACCTTC
. TRBJ1-2 TRBV12-3/TRBV12-4 . 11 CASSYVTGYTF TGTGCCAGCAGTTACGTGACTGGCTACACCTTC
few TRBJ2-5 TRBV10-3 TRBD1 14 CAISIGQGAETQYF TGTGCCATCAGCATAGGACAGGGGGCAGAGACCCAGTACTTC
many TRBJ2-7 TRBV12-3/TRBV12-4 . 14 CASSLNRAFGEQYF TGTGCCAGCAGTTTGAACAGGGCATTCGGCGAGCAGTACTTC
once TRBJ2-5 TRBV19 TRBD2 15 CASKRGPDRQETQYF TGTGCCAGTAAGCGGGGACCCGACCGCCAAGAGACCCAGTACTTC
. TRBJ2-7 TRBV7-8 . 12 CASSPSRNEQYF TGTGCCAGCAGCCCCTCTAGAAACGAGCAGTACTTC
. TRBJ1-6 TRBV12-3/TRBV12-4 . 14 CASSLALGNSPLHF TGTGCCAGCAGTTTAGCGCTGGGTAATTCACCCCTCCACTTT
. TRBJ2-7 TRBV5-1 . 14 CASSLGGWGDEQYF TGCGCCAGCAGCTTGGGGGGGTGGGGAGACGAGCAGTACTTC
. TRBJ2-7 TRBV4-2 . 13 CASSQTLTGEQYF TGTGCCAGCAGCCAAACACTCACAGGGGAGCAGTACTTC
. TRBJ1-1 TRBV10-3 . 13 CTISEPNDTEAFF TGTACCATCAGTGAGCCCAACGACACTGAAGCTTTCTTT
. TRBJ2-3 TRBV7-2 . 15 CASSLGLGQSDTQYF TGTGCCAGCAGCTTAGGCCTGGGCCAATCAGATACGCAGTATTTT
. TRBJ2-7 TRBV4-2 . 13 CASSQGVTSEQYF TGTGCCAGCAGCCAAGGAGTTACTTCGGAGCAGTACTTC
. TRBJ1-5 TRBV6-2/TRBV6-3 . 16 CASSYSGRGGNQPQHF TGTGCCAGCAGTTACTCGGGCAGGGGCGGCAATCAGCCCCAGCATTTT
few TRBJ1-5 TRBV6-1 . 13 CASGRVSNQPQHF TGTGCCAGTGGGAGGGTAAGCAATCAGCCCCAGCATTTT
few TRBJ2-4 TRBV14 . 14 CASSLTLAKNIQYF TGTGCCAGCAGCCTGACACTAGCCAAAAACATTCAGTACTTC
few TRBJ2-7 TRBV27 TRBD2 12 CASSGLAREQYF TGTGCCAGCAGCGGACTAGCCCGGGAGCAGTACTTC
few TRBJ2-5 TRBV30 . 12 CAWSIDQETQYF TGTGCCTGGAGTATCGACCAAGAGACCCAGTACTTC
few TRBJ2-3 TRBV4-3 TRBD1 16 CASSQGQGAGTDTQYF TGCGCCAGCAGCCAAGGACAGGGGGCCGGCACAGATACGCAGTATTTT
. TRBJ2-5 TRBV4-3 . 15 CASSQRIQGGETQYF TGCGCCAGCAGCCAACGAATCCAGGGAGGAGAGACCCAGTACTTC
few TRBJ1-3 TRBV20-1 . 15 CSARRGRSTGNTIYF TGCAGTGCTAGAAGGGGGAGATCGACTGGAAACACCATATATTTT
. TRBJ1-1 TRBV4-3 TRBD1 20 CASSHPKVTGGAKGVTEAFF TGCGCCAGCAGCCACCCGAAAGTGACAGGGGGCGCGAAAGGGGTCACTGAAGCTTTCTTT
many TRBJ2-2 TRBV6-2/TRBV6-3 . 16 CASSYVPGKNTGELFF TGTGCCAGCAGTTACGTACCGGGGAAGAACACCGGGGAGCTGTTTTTT
few TRBJ2-1 TRBV7-6 TRBD1 15 CASSLKTGGRNEQFF TGTGCCAGCAGCTTAAAGACAGGGGGTCGGAATGAGCAGTTCTTC
few TRBJ1-6 TRBV5-6 . 16 CASSSTGSSYNSPLHF TGTGCCAGCAGCTCAACAGGGAGCTCCTATAATTCACCCCTCCACTTT